This T cell receptor (beta chain) is drawn from a study of blood T cell repertoires in COVID-19. Assay: immunoSEQ multiplex PCR; the TCRdb copy retains only in-frame clones and omits some. Altogether 200,000 to 250,000 clones are present, about 90% being singletons, with the ten largest covering around 3.8%. The CDR3 is 14 residues long. In terms of age and location, participants ranged from roughly 18 to 95 years and lived in approximately 26 US areas. The rearrangement uses TRBV21-1 and TRBJ1-1. TRBV21-1 is designated a pseudogene. Sequenced input: PBMCs or T cells enriched from blood (not recorded which). The source of this sequence is a woman aged 30 to 39 who had been exposed to COVID-19. The CDR3 sequence: CATPGVLLNTEAFF. The CDR3 DNA reads as TGTGCCACCCCGGGGGTACTTTTGAACACTGAAGCTTTCTTT.